This T cell receptor (beta chain) originates from a study of T cells after posttransplantation cyclophosphamide. Study results and caveats: Later post-transplant blood repertoires were often dominated by donor CD8+ memory clones. Tissue-infiltrating T cells from skin or gut overlapped little with blood T cells. Recipient CMV seropositivity and CMV reactivation strongly tracked TRB clonality.

Notes on this clone: Its antigen is still unknown.

Method: immunoSEQ multiplex PCR; TCRdb's copy keeps in-frame clones and lacks some. Here the sample spans approximately 32,000 clones, approximately 90% being singletons. This CDR3 is built from 19 residues. With 6 bases removed from V and 0 bases from J, the gap between germline ends came to 24 bases. CDR1 MRHNA and CDR2 SNTAGT come from the germline V gene. This clonotype was obtained from a woman in her 40s with a blood cancer, CMV-positive, and with a related stem cell donor. This chain joins TRBV6-4 and TRBJ2-1; tentatively, D is TRBD2 (7 bases). Material for sequencing was PBMCs. The CDR3 sequence is CASSAFGGGPESSYNEQFF. The CDR3 region has the DNA TGTGCCAGCAGCGCCTTTGGCGGGGGCCCTGAAAGCTCCTACAATGAGCAGTTCTTC.